The entry that follows covers one T cell receptor (beta chain) sequence. The antigen remains undetermined. This specimen belongs to a study of shared clonotypes between healthy human individuals. Study summary: CD8 memory received one plate per donor, CD8 naive two, CD4 memory three and CD4 naive three. The study's findings and limits: It was expected that sequencing depth would affect clonotype sharing among donors. Generation of non-shared clonotypes was less probable than generation of clonotypes shared by all four donors.

Healthy and HIV-negative, the adult donors had no recent acute infections or vaccinations. Using immunoSEQ multiplex PCR, the repertoire was profiled, and TCRdb retains in-frame clones only, with some absent. This sample yields 600,000 to 750,000 clones, of which roughly 72% are seen a single time; approximately 2% belongs to the top ten. This CDR3 region has 13 residues. Germline values: CDR1 MNHNS, CDR2 SASEGT. Germline trimming cut 6 bases from V and 6 bases from J; bases unmatched to any gene: 7. The chain joins TRBV6-1 to TRBJ1-2; 7 bases are shared with TRBD1. Input material: memory CD4+ T cells sorted from blood. The subset here: CD45RA-negative fraction. This TCR was recovered from a young woman in good health. CDR3 sequence reads: CASRVPDRDGYTF. The CDR3 nucleotides read TGTGCCAGCAGGGTACCCGACAGGGATGGCTACACCTTC.